This T cell receptor (beta chain) was documented in a study of blood T cell repertoires in COVID-19. Turning to the study itself: Nucleic acid was either cDNA or gDNA, and it came from T cells, B-cell-depleted T cells, or PBMCs.

This clone has only a few counts. J lost 14 bases, V lost 5 bases, and 4 bases had no gene match. This CDR3 has 11 residues. Assay used: immunoSEQ multiplex PCR; TCRdb lists only in-frame clones, some missing. The table shows about 130,000 clones, with roughly 81% occurring only once. The sequence derives from a human donor in a cohort sampled during active COVID-19. The sequenced sample was peripheral blood. The chain employs TRBV12-3 or TRBV12-4 and TRBJ2-1; 9 positions match TRBD1. The CDR3 DNA reads as TGTGCCAGCAGTACGGGACAGGGCAAGTTCTTC. Translation gives CASSTGQGKFF.